A single sample is the source of the 20 T cell receptor beta chains below, sequenced in a study of radiation and T cells in renal cell carcinoma. Profiling relied on immunoSEQ multiplex PCR, and the TCRdb table lists in-frame clones only, not all of them. Altogether 160,000 or so clones are present, roughly 90% being singletons, with the ten largest covering 13%. The time point is: blood 2 weeks post-SBRT. Treatment indicated: 15 Gy SBRT to primary tumor, nephrectomy 4 weeks later. The sequenced sample was blood, obtained from a patient whose treatment included radiotherapy and nephrectomy. These receptor sequences come from a woman aged 50 to 60 with renal cell carcinoma.

The V and J genes are TRBV4-1 and TRBJ1-1; no firm D call. With 4 bases removed from V and 8 bases from J, the gap between germline ends came to 14 bases. Germline V gene lookup returns CDR1 MGHRA and CDR2 YSYEKL. The CDR3 has 13 residues. The CDR3 spells CASSPYAYREAFF. CDR3 nucleotide sequence: TGCGCCAGCAGCCCATATGCGTACAGAGAAGCTTTCTTT.

The chain carries TRBV5-1 and TRBJ2-5, with TRBD2 identical over 9 bases. CDR3 length: 16 residues. Germline values: CDR1 SGHRS, CDR2 YFSETQ. The J segment lost 2 bases and the V segment lost 0 bases, leaving 5 bases of the junction unmatched. CDR3 residues: CASSLVTSGGQETQYF. CDR3 coding DNA: TGCGCCAGCAGCTTGGTGACTAGCGGAGGTCAAGAGACCCAGTACTTC.

The CDR3 loop is CASSVEMSGNTIYF. DNA for the CDR3: TGTGCCAGCAGCGTAGAGATGAGCGGGAACACCATATATTTT. The chain carries TRBV9 and TRBJ1-3; D gene uncertain. The CDR3 covers 14 residues. Trimming took 0 bases from V and 7 from J, leaving 11 bases between them. Germline values: CDR1 SGDLS, CDR2 YYNGEE.

The rearrangement links TRBV19 to TRBJ2-5; the D gene is possibly TRBD2 (5 bases). V was pared by 11 bases and J by 5 bases, with 15 bases between. Germline V gene sequence: CDR1 LNHDA, CDR2 SQIVND (reference sequence). CDR3 length: 12 amino acids. The CDR3 DNA sequence: TGTGCCGTAAGAGACTACTTGGAGACCCAGTACTTC. The encoded protein is CAVRDYLETQYF.

This sequence joins TRBV2 and TRBJ2-6; 8 bases match TRBD1. V was pared by 6 bases and J by 2 bases, with 6 bases of the junction left unmatched. There are 16 residues in the CDR3. Germline CDR1 reads SNHLY; CDR2 reads FYNNEI. The CDR3 coding sequence is TGTGCCAGCAGGAGGGCAGGGGGCGCTGGGGCCAACGTCCTGACTTTC. Amino acids: CASRRAGGAGANVLTF. Full variable domain (outside the CDR3, taken from reference TRBV2 and TRBJ2-6): EPEVTQTPSHQVTQMGQEVILRCVPISNHLYFYWYRQILGQKVEFLVSFYNNEISEKSEIFDDQFSVERPDGSNFTLKIRSTKLEDSAMYFCASRRAGGAGANVLTFGAGSRLTVL.

The V gene is TRBV6-6, the J gene TRBJ1-1; 9 nucleotides line up with TRBD1. This CDR3 is 14 amino acids long. CDR1 and CDR2 (germline): MNHNY, SVGAGI (reference sequence). The V and J ends lost 6 bases and 4 bases, in that order; junction bases with no gene match: 6. CDR3 coding DNA: TGTGCCAGCAGGCCGGGACAGGGAGGCACTGAAGCTTTCTTT. Translation gives CASRPGQGGTEAFF.

This clone came up a few times. The chain employs TRBV5-1 and TRBJ1-1, with TRBD1 identical over 9 bases. The CDR3 has 15 residues. V lost 1 base, J lost 5 bases, and 6 bases stayed unmatched. CDR1 and CDR2 (germline): SGHRS, YFSETQ. CDR3 sequence (DNA): TGCGCCAGCAGCTTGTCGACAGGGGGTGGGACTGAAGCTTTCTTT. It translates to CASSLSTGGGTEAFF.

Only a few counts were recorded for this clone. The gene calls are TRBV5-4 and TRBJ1-1; no clear D gene. CDR3 length: 13 amino acids. Germline CDR1 is SGHNT and CDR2 is YYREEE (reference sequence). Between the trimmed V and J ends, which lost 1 base and 2 bases, there was a span of 6 bases. The CDR3 coding sequence is TGTGCCAGCAGCTTGTATAGTAACACTGAAGCTTTCTTT. Its protein product is CASSLYSNTEAFF.

The genes are TRBV7-2 and TRBJ1-6; 10 positions agree with TRBD1. This CDR3 is 14 amino acids long. Germline V gene data show CDR1 as SGHTA and CDR2 as FQGNSA. The V and J ends lost 5 bases and 11 bases, in that order; junction bases with no gene match: 6. The chain's CDR3 is CASSPGTGVTPLHF. CDR3 DNA sequence: TGTGCCAGCAGCCCAGGGACAGGGGTGACACCCCTCCACTTT.

This chain links TRBV18 with TRBJ2-5; TRBD2 is a possible D gene (5 bases). From germline, CDR1 is KGHSH and CDR2 LQKENI. This CDR3 is 13 amino acids long. Between the trimmed V and J ends, which lost 3 bases and 5 bases, there was a span of 10 bases. The CDR3 nucleotides read TGTGCCAGCTCACCGAATCCGGGGGAGACCCAGTACTTC. Its protein product is CASSPNPGETQYF.

CDR3 residues: CASSEGQFTSGANVLTF. CDR3 bases: TGTGCCAGCAGTGAAGGACAGTTCACCTCTGGGGCCAACGTCCTGACTTTC. The rearrangement joins TRBV6-1 to TRBJ2-6, with D possibly matching TRBD1 (5 bases). The germline V and J ends were trimmed by 1 base and 0 bases, with 10 bases remaining between them. Germline CDR1 and CDR2: MNHNS and SASEGT. The CDR3 covers 17 residues.

The chain combines TRBV7-9 with TRBJ1-5, with a tentative D call TRBD1 (5 bases). The V end was cut by 5 bases, the J end by 5 bases, with 10 bases between. CDR3 length: 13 amino acids. Germline V gene data show CDR1 as SEHNR and CDR2 as FQNEAQ (reference sequence). The CDR3: CASSLDSYQPQHF. CDR3 DNA sequence: TGTGCCAGCAGCCTTGACAGTTATCAGCCCCAGCATTTT.

V is TRBV7-9 and J is TRBJ2-7, with 7 bases matching TRBD1. V trimming: 4 bases; J trimming: 2 bases; junction bases outside the gene matches: 14. The germline CDR1 and CDR2 sequences are SEHNR and FQNEAQ (reference sequence). The length of the CDR3 is 17 residues. CDR3 region: CASSSPLTGRWTYEQYF. The DNA of the CDR3 is TGTGCCAGCAGCTCCCCGTTGACAGGGCGTTGGACCTACGAGCAGTACTTC.

This clone appeared many times. This chain uses TRBV30 with TRBJ2-7, with 11 bases fitting TRBD1. The germline CDR1 and CDR2 sequences are GTSNPN and SVGIG (reference sequence). This CDR3 is 13 amino acids long. V lost 5 bases, J lost 1 base, and 1 base stayed unmatched. As DNA, the CDR3 is TGTGCCTGGGGGACAGGGGGATCCTACGAGCAGTACTTC. It codes for CAWGTGGSYEQYF.

The chain is built from TRBV4-3 and TRBJ1-2; maybe TRBD1 (6 bases). Per the germline V gene, CDR1 is LGHNA and CDR2 is YSLEER. V was shortened by 4 bases and J by 6 bases, with 15 bases between the two germline ends. The CDR3 loop spans 14 amino acids. The CDR3 loop is CASSPRQEWHGYTF. For the CDR3, the DNA is TGCGCCAGCAGCCCAAGACAGGAGTGGCATGGCTACACCTTC.

In its sample, this clone was seen once. The chain uses TRBV25-1 and TRBJ2-6; no clear D. Germline V lookup: CDR1 MGHDK, CDR2 SYGVNS. The V and J ends lost 6 bases and 2 bases respectively, with 5 bases between them. This CDR3 has 13 amino acids. The CDR3 protein is CASSITGANVLTF. CDR3 in DNA: TGTGCCAGCAGCATAACTGGGGCCAACGTCCTGACTTTC.

The chain uses TRBV7-2 and TRBJ1-1; D gene ambiguous. Germline CDR1 SGHTA, CDR2 FQGNSA. V shed 5 bases and J shed 7 bases, with 17 bases lying between them. The CDR3 covers 14 residues. CDR3 coding DNA: TGTGCCAGCAGCCCGCCTCCCCTTACTATTGAAGCTTTCTTT. This gives the protein CASSPPPLTIEAFF.

The gene calls are TRBV19 and TRBJ2-4; 10 bases match TRBD2. Unmatched junction bases numbered 8, after V lost 3 bases and J lost 0 bases. This CDR3 comprises 18 residues. From germline, CDR1 is LNHDA and CDR2 SQIVND (reference sequence). The DNA for the CDR3 is TGTGCCAGTAGTATGGGGGCGCTAGCGGGGGTAGCCAAAAACATTCAGTACTTC. It yields the protein CASSMGALAGVAKNIQYF. The whole variable domain, remainder taken from reference TRBV19 and TRBJ2-4, is DGGITQSPKYLFRKEGQNVTLSCEQNLNHDAMYWYRQDPGQGLRLIYYSQIVNDFQKGDIAEGYSVSREKKESFPLTVTSAQKNPTAFYLCASSMGALAGVAKNIQYFGAGTRLSVL.

The table lists this clone with a count of one. The rearrangement joins TRBV9 to TRBJ1-3, with D unclear. CDR1 and CDR2 from the germline V gene are SGDLS and YYNGEE. The CDR3 length is 14 residues. Deletions cut 0 bases from V and 2 bases from J, with 6 bases between. This chain's CDR3 is CASSVGTAGNTIYF. The CDR3 bases are TGTGCCAGCAGCGTAGGCACAGCTGGAAACACCATATATTTT.

The chain carries TRBV2 and TRBJ1-6; no clear D gene. CDR3 size: 18 residues. The V end lost 4 bases, the J end lost 0 bases, and 16 bases lay between the germline ends. Germline V gives CDR1 SNHLY, CDR2 FYNNEI. CDR3 in DNA: TGTGCCAGCAGTGGGGCAGACATGGCTCGCTCCTATAATTCACCCCTCCACTTT. It translates to CASSGADMARSYNSPLHF.